Listed below are T cell receptor beta chains from one sample, sequenced in a study of shared clonotypes between healthy human individuals. Data came from immunoSEQ multiplex PCR; TCRdb stores just in-frame clones and leaves some out. The sample consists of around 620,000 clones, approximately 95% of them appearing once. Sequenced: naive CD8+ T cells sorted from blood. Source of these receptors: a woman in her 30s in good health. The CDR3 runs from the conserved cysteine through the conserved F or W. Fields, in order: clone size, J gene, CDR3 length, V gene, CDR3 protein. Clone size appears in some rows only: once, few, many, or a class for an expanded clone.

clone size: -; J gene: TRBJ2-2; CDR3 length: 12; V gene: TRBV29-1; CDR3 protein: CSVPVATGELFF
clone size: -; J gene: TRBJ1-2; CDR3 length: 11; V gene: TRBV19; CDR3 protein: CASSGGRGYTF
clone size: -; J gene: TRBJ2-7; CDR3 length: 16; V gene: TRBV13; CDR3 protein: CASSQPWREGRYEQYF
clone size: -; J gene: TRBJ1-1; CDR3 length: 19; V gene: TRBV4-1; CDR3 protein: CASSRLYYARTKLRAEAFF
clone size: -; J gene: TRBJ1-1; CDR3 length: 15; V gene: TRBV2; CDR3 protein: CASSEAQGMNTEAFF
clone size: -; J gene: TRBJ2-1; CDR3 length: 16; V gene: TRBV11-2; CDR3 protein: CASSLEFGSHYNEQFF
clone size: -; J gene: TRBJ2-5; CDR3 length: 13; V gene: TRBV27; CDR3 protein: CASSPPPGETQYF
clone size: -; J gene: TRBJ2-7; CDR3 length: 14; V gene: TRBV27; CDR3 protein: CASAPLASNYEQYF
clone size: -; J gene: TRBJ2-3; CDR3 length: 17; V gene: TRBV28; CDR3 protein: CASSRPGGGQHTDTQYF
clone size: -; J gene: TRBJ2-5; CDR3 length: 14; V gene: TRBV7-8; CDR3 protein: CASSVQGAGETQYF
clone size: -; J gene: TRBJ2-3; CDR3 length: 15; V gene: TRBV7-9; CDR3 protein: CASSLPSGRSDTQYF
clone size: -; J gene: -; CDR3 length: 15; V gene: TRBV2; CDR3 protein: CASSSRDRGSYEQYF
clone size: -; J gene: TRBJ2-7; CDR3 length: 17; V gene: TRBV21-1; CDR3 protein: CASSKEGGPRVNYEQYF
clone size: -; J gene: TRBJ1-4; CDR3 length: 12; V gene: TRBV28; CDR3 protein: CASSFEGRVPFF
clone size: -; J gene: -; CDR3 length: 14; V gene: TRBV28; CDR3 protein: CASREGRSSYEQYF
clone size: -; J gene: TRBJ2-7; CDR3 length: 14; V gene: TRBV11-1; CDR3 protein: CASSPRDRDYEQYF
clone size: -; J gene: TRBJ1-5; CDR3 length: 14; V gene: TRBV27; CDR3 protein: CASSTSDSNQPQHF
clone size: -; J gene: TRBJ1-1; CDR3 length: 14; V gene: TRBV6-5; CDR3 protein: CASSPTGLSTEAFF
clone size: -; J gene: TRBJ2-2; CDR3 length: 16; V gene: TRBV7-3; CDR3 protein: CASSLGLAGDTGELFF
clone size: -; J gene: TRBJ2-1; CDR3 length: 15; V gene: TRBV19; CDR3 protein: CASSIDAGQGDEQFF
clone size: -; J gene: TRBJ1-4; CDR3 length: 14; V gene: TRBV28; CDR3 protein: CASSLSGLNEKLFF
clone size: -; J gene: TRBJ2-7; CDR3 length: 14; V gene: TRBV7-9; CDR3 protein: CASSRDPSSYEQYF
clone size: -; J gene: TRBJ2-7; CDR3 length: 12; V gene: TRBV2; CDR3 protein: CASSDRSYEQYF
clone size: -; J gene: TRBJ2-1; CDR3 length: 17; V gene: TRBV28; CDR3 protein: CASSLSSSGSHYNEQFF
clone size: -; J gene: TRBJ1-5; CDR3 length: 16; V gene: TRBV6-1; CDR3 protein: CASSEWIGGTSPPQHF
clone size: -; J gene: TRBJ2-7; CDR3 length: 13; V gene: TRBV28; CDR3 protein: CASTRQGVYEQYF
clone size: -; J gene: TRBJ1-1; CDR3 length: 15; V gene: TRBV5-1; CDR3 protein: CASSLESNSYTEAFF
clone size: -; J gene: TRBJ2-7; CDR3 length: 18; V gene: TRBV7-9; CDR3 protein: CASSHPALLLREADEQYF
clone size: -; J gene: TRBJ1-3; CDR3 length: 18; V gene: TRBV21-1; CDR3 protein: CASSKESGLSYSGNTIYF
clone size: -; J gene: TRBJ2-3; CDR3 length: 15; V gene: TRBV5-4; CDR3 protein: CASSTAGGLTDTQYF
clone size: -; J gene: TRBJ2-2; CDR3 length: 14; V gene: TRBV7-9; CDR3 protein: CASTPNLVPGELFF
clone size: -; J gene: TRBJ2-7; CDR3 length: 11; V gene: TRBV29-1; CDR3 protein: CAAGLTYEQYF
clone size: -; J gene: TRBJ2-7; CDR3 length: 12; V gene: TRBV2; CDR3 protein: CASRGTPYEQYF
clone size: -; J gene: TRBJ2-3; CDR3 length: 16; V gene: TRBV7-8; CDR3 protein: CASIADAGARVDTQYF
clone size: -; J gene: -; CDR3 length: 14; V gene: TRBV11-2; CDR3 protein: CASSLMRRSYEQYF
clone size: -; J gene: TRBJ2-7; CDR3 length: 12; V gene: TRBV10-2; CDR3 protein: CASSAGAYEQYF
clone size: -; J gene: TRBJ2-1; CDR3 length: 12; V gene: TRBV6-6; CDR3 protein: CASSYGGNEQFF
clone size: -; J gene: TRBJ1-1; CDR3 length: 16; V gene: TRBV28; CDR3 protein: CASSSRRDAGGLEAFF
clone size: -; J gene: TRBJ1-2; CDR3 length: 13; V gene: TRBV29-1; CDR3 protein: CSVSDRTNYGYTF
clone size: once; J gene: TRBJ2-1; CDR3 length: 11; V gene: TRBV20-1; CDR3 protein: CSARVIVGQFF
clone size: -; J gene: TRBJ2-7; CDR3 length: 17; V gene: TRBV5-1; CDR3 protein: CASSLARLAGGGDEQYF
clone size: -; J gene: TRBJ2-7; CDR3 length: 11; V gene: TRBV20-1; CDR3 protein: CSAHNSYEQYF